Following are 8 T cell receptor beta chains from one sample sequenced in a study of T cell clonotyping in hematopoietic cell transplantation. Sequencing used immunoSEQ multiplex PCR; TCRdb keeps in-frame clones, though not all of them. The sample records about 14,000 clones, around 98% being singletons. The specimen was peripheral blood mononuclear cells, collected 30 days after allogeneic stem cell transplant. The source of these receptors is a female patient aged 45-65 years who had an allogeneic stem cell transplant from an unrelated donor, so T cells may come from the graft donor. Some clones in this sample may be carry-over from other donors' samples.

The rearrangement uses TRBV30 and TRBJ2-3; 7 bases align to TRBD1. The CDR3 loop spans 13 amino acids. The germline gives CDR1 GTSNPN, CDR2 SVGIG (reference sequence). J gave up 6 bases and V 7 bases, and 10 bases lay outside the gene matches. The CDR3 sequence: CAFGRGGRDTQYF. The CDR3 DNA sequence: TGTGCCTTCGGACGAGGGGGCAGGGATACGCAGTATTTT.

The chain employs TRBV7-2 and TRBJ1-1; 7 nucleotides match TRBD1. The CDR3 extends over 13 amino acids. Trimming removed 2 bases from V and 12 bases from J; junction bases left unmatched: 9. Germline lookup yields CDR1 SGHTA and CDR2 FQGNSA. The CDR3 region is CASSLTTGAATFF. The CDR3 DNA sequence: TGTGCCAGCAGCTTAACCACAGGGGCGGCGACTTTCTTT.

The gene calls are TRBV4-1 and TRBJ1-2, with D possibly being TRBD1 (5 bases). Germline V lookup: CDR1 MGHRA, CDR2 YSYEKL. This CDR3 comprises 19 residues. Trimming removed 3 bases at V and 0 bases at J, with 23 bases between. The CDR3 sequence: CASSHAPERGKKTNYGYTF. For the CDR3, the DNA is TGCGCCAGCAGCCATGCCCCGGAGCGGGGGAAGAAGACTAACTATGGCTACACCTTC.

This chain uses TRBV30 with TRBJ1-1, with TRBD1 as a possible D gene (6 bases). The CDR3 is made up of 11 amino acids. The V end lost 3 bases, the J end lost 7 bases, and 9 bases lay between the germline ends. Germline CDR1 is GTSNPN and CDR2 is SVGIG (reference sequence). Here the CDR3 DNA reads TGTGCCTGGAGGATACAGGGTGAAGCTTTCTTT. It is translated as CAWRIQGEAFF.

This chain connects TRBV9 to TRBJ2-5, with D tentatively TRBD2 (5 bases). Germline V CDR1 and CDR2: SGDLS, YYNGEE. Trimming took off 3 bases at V and 5 bases at J, with 11 bases between the two ends. This CDR3 is 13 amino acids long. CDR3 DNA sequence: TGTGCCAGCAGCGCCCTGACTACGGAGACCCAGTACTTC. It encodes CASSALTTETQYF.

CDR3 protein: CASSSTSGGYTF. CDR3 in DNA: TGTGCCAGCAGTTCTACCTCGGGCGGCTACACCTTC. The rearrangement uses TRBV2 and TRBJ1-2; no clear D. V shed 5 bases and J shed 8 bases, with 12 bases lying between them. Germline CDR1 reads SNHLY; CDR2 reads FYNNEI. CDR3 length: 12 residues.

The gene calls are TRBV21-1 and TRBJ1-6; whether TRBD1, the table's D call, matches the DNA was not checked. TRBV21-1 is described as a pseudogene. CDR3 length: 21 amino acids. The CDR3 is CASSKVEFGSLEQQQNSPLHF. The CDR3 DNA follows: TGTGCCAGCAGCAAAGTTGAGTTCGGTTCCTTAGAACAGCAGCAAAATTCACCCCTCCACTTT.

The rearrangement links TRBV7-2 to TRBJ2-7; maybe TRBD1 (6 bases). Trimming left V 8 bases short and J 6 bases short, with 14 bases between. Germline loops: CDR1 SGHTA, CDR2 FQGNSA. The CDR3 runs 12 residues. CDR3 in amino acids: CASQKQGREQYF. CDR3 DNA: TGTGCCAGCCAAAAACAGGGTCGCGAGCAGTACTTC.